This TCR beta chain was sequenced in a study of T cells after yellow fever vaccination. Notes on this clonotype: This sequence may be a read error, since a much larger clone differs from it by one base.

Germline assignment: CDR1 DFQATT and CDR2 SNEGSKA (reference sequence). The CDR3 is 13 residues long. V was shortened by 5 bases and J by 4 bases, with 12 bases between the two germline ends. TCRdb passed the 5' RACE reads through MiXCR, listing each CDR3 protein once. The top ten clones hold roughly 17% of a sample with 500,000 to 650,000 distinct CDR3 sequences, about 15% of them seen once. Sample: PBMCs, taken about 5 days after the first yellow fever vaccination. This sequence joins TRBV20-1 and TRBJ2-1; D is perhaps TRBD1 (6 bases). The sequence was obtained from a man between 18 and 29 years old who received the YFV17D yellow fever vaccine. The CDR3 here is CSAHRVGYNEQFF. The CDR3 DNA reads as TGCAGTGCTCACAGGGTGGGTTACAATGAGCAGTTCTTC.